Presented here are 27 T cell receptor beta chains from one specimen sequenced in a study of blood T cell repertoires in COVID-19. Data came from immunoSEQ multiplex PCR; TCRdb stores just in-frame clones and leaves some out. The sample shows about 260,000 clones, 65% to 90% of them seen only once. Material for sequencing was peripheral blood. Receptors were obtained from a human donor in a cohort sampled during active COVID-19.

This clone showed up just once. It is unclear where the CDR3 begins or ends on the DNA, so no DNA is shown, and the CDR3 is as TCRdb lists it. The gene calls are TRBV27 and TRBJ2-7; the table's D call TRBD2 went unverified against the DNA. Germline CDR1 and CDR2: MNHEY and SMNVEV (reference sequence). The CDR3 is 15 amino acids long, termini counted. The CDR3 reads CASSSSRVGGNEQYF.

The count of this clone is one. The chain carries TRBV6-5 and TRBJ2-7; a weak D match, TRBD2 (7 bases). The CDR3 contains 12 residues. Germline lookup yields CDR1 MNHEY and CDR2 SVGAGI. CDR3 loop: CGGGRGAYEQYF. Written as DNA, the CDR3 is TGTGGTGGGGGGAGGGGGGCCTACGAGCAGTACTTC.

The V gene is TRBV5-6, the J gene TRBJ2-1, with D uncertain. The CDR3 totals 11 residues. Per the germline V gene, CDR1 is SGHDT and CDR2 is YYEEEE. The V and J ends lost 7 bases and 3 bases respectively, with 5 bases between them. CDR3 sequence reads: CASQIYNEQFF. As DNA, the CDR3 is TGTGCCAGCCAAATCTACAATGAGCAGTTCTTC.

The chain recombines TRBV24-1 with TRBJ2-3, with a tentative D call TRBD2 (6 bases). V was clipped by 5 bases and J by 0 bases, with 11 bases between them. The CDR3 is made up of 15 amino acids. Germline assignment: CDR1 KGHDR and CDR2 SFDVKD. The CDR3 loop reads CATSGPSASTDTQYF. As DNA, the CDR3 is TGTGCCACCAGTGGCCCTAGCGCTAGCACAGATACGCAGTATTTT.

This clone was observed a single time. This chain uses TRBV12-3 or TRBV12-4 with TRBJ1-5; D gene ambiguous. The length of the CDR3 is 13 residues. Trimming removed 6 bases from V and 2 bases from J, with 8 bases in between. The CDR3 spells CASRNGGNQPQHF. CDR3 nucleotide sequence: TGTGCCAGCAGAAATGGAGGCAATCAGCCCCAGCATTTT.

The chain couples TRBV18 to TRBJ2-7, with D tentatively TRBD1 (7 bases). The CDR3 loop spans 14 amino acids. Germline CDR1 reads KGHSH; CDR2 reads LQKENI. V lost 6 bases and J 4 bases, leaving 16 bases between the germline ends. The CDR3: CASSPGGSPYEQYF. The CDR3 DNA is TGTGCCAGCTCCCCAGGGGGGAGCCCTTACGAGCAGTACTTC.

This clone was seen a handful of times. This rearrangement joins TRBV24-1 to TRBJ2-5; tentative D call: TRBD2 (6 bases). The CDR3 runs 16 residues. CDR1 and CDR2 from the germline V gene are KGHDR and SFDVKD. V shed 4 bases and J shed 5 bases, with 19 bases lying between them. The CDR3 loop is CATSDRGRGSGETQYF. The CDR3 DNA follows: TGTGCCACCAGTGACCGGGGCCGGGGGTCGGGGGAGACCCAGTACTTC.

V gene TRBV28 combines with J gene TRBJ1-2; tentative D call: TRBD1 (5 bases). CDR1 is MDHEN, CDR2 SYDVKM, per germline. The CDR3 contains 11 residues. The germline V and J ends were trimmed by 5 bases and 12 bases, with 13 bases remaining between them. The CDR3 DNA follows: TGTGCCAGCAGTACCCAGACAGTGAACACCTTC. Protein product: CASSTQTVNTF.

The CDR3 is CASSLEGLVRGEQYF. In nucleotides, the CDR3 is TGCGCCAGCAGCTTGGAGGGACTAGTCCGTGGCGAGCAGTACTTC. The rearrangement uses TRBV5-1 and TRBJ2-7; TRBD2 matches 8 bases. CDR3 length: 15 residues. V was pared by 0 bases and J by 6 bases, with 8 bases of the junction left unmatched. CDR1 SGHRS and CDR2 YFSETQ come from the germline V gene. Together with reference TRBV5-1 and TRBJ2-7, the CDR3 gives the full variable domain: KAGVTQTPRYLIKTRGQQVTLSCSPISGHRSVSWYQQTPGQGLQFLFEYFSETQRNKGNFPGRFSGRQFSNSRSEMNVSTLELGDSALYLCASSLEGLVRGEQYFGPGTRLTVT.

This sequence joins TRBV6-6 and TRBJ2-4; unclear D gene. The germline V and J ends were trimmed by 5 bases and 8 bases, with 10 bases remaining between them. The CDR3 is 12 residues long. CDR1 is MNHNY, CDR2 SVGAGI, per germline (reference sequence). CDR3 protein: CASSQLGDIQYF. The CDR3 DNA reads TGTGCCAGCAGTCAGCTAGGCGACATTCAGTACTTC.

The chain links TRBV27 to TRBJ1-6; D is perhaps TRBD1 (5 bases). The CDR3 extends over 15 amino acids. The germline V gene encodes CDR1 MNHEY and CDR2 SMNVEV (reference sequence). V gave up 2 bases and J gave up 2 bases, with 7 bases separating them. DNA for the CDR3: TGTGCCAGCAGTTTAGCAGGGCCCTATAATTCACCCCTCCACTTT. It yields the protein CASSLAGPYNSPLHF.

V and J are TRBV2 and TRBJ1-4; possibly TRBD1 for D (5 bases). The CDR3 is 16 amino acids. The V gene's germline CDR1 is SNHLY and CDR2 FYNNEI. With 6 bases removed from V and 3 bases from J, the gap between germline ends came to 17 bases. CDR3 amino acids: CASSLDRLGANEKLFF. CDR3 coding DNA: TGTGCCAGCAGCTTGGACCGCCTAGGGGCTAATGAAAAACTGTTTTTT.

This chain connects TRBV18 to TRBJ2-1; 16 bases match TRBD2. Germline CDR1 is KGHSH and CDR2 is LQKENI. V dropped 5 bases and J dropped 9; count of bases not matched to a gene: 7. This CDR3 contains 16 residues. CDR3 in amino acids: CASSSGLAGGLSEQFF. CDR3 DNA sequence: TGTGCCAGCTCATCGGGACTAGCGGGAGGGCTTAGTGAGCAGTTCTTC.

This chain connects TRBV9 to TRBJ2-2; TRBD2 agrees at 13 bases. The CDR3 sequence is 19 residues long. The J segment lost 3 bases and the V segment lost 0 bases, leaving 8 bases of the junction unmatched. CDR1 is SGDLS and CDR2 is YYNGEE in the germline V gene. The CDR3 DNA sequence: TGTGCCAGCAGCGTAGGGTCAGCCGGGACTAGCGGGGACACCGGGGAGCTGTTTTTT. Its protein is CASSVGSAGTSGDTGELFF.

The chain joins TRBV9 to TRBJ1-1, with a weak D call TRBD1 (5 bases). This CDR3 has 15 amino acids. The V end lost 4 bases, the J end lost 0 bases, and 13 bases lay between the germline ends. Germline V gene sequence: CDR1 SGDLS, CDR2 YYNGEE. CDR3 residues: CASSPRGGVNTEAFF. CDR3 sequence (DNA): TGTGCCAGCAGCCCCCGGGGGGGAGTGAACACTGAAGCTTTCTTT.

In nucleotides, the CDR3 is TGTGCCAGCAGCTTCCAGACAGGGGTGGGGACCCAGTACTTC. It is translated as CASSFQTGVGTQYF. This chain uses TRBV7-2 with TRBJ2-5; 8 bases map to TRBD1. This CDR3 has 14 amino acids. Looked up from germline, CDR1 is SGHTA and CDR2 is FQGNSA. V trimming: 3 bases; J trimming: 7 bases; junction bases outside the gene matches: 7.

V and J are TRBV5-4 and TRBJ1-1, with D possibly matching TRBD1 (6 bases). Germline assignment: CDR1 SGHNT and CDR2 YYREEE (reference sequence). This CDR3 is 16 amino acids long. The V gene lost 5 bases and the J gene lost 5 bases, with 22 bases spanning the gap. The CDR3 is CASSYESLDRITEAFF. DNA of the CDR3: TGTGCCAGCAGTTATGAATCCCTCGACAGGATAACTGAAGCTTTCTTT.

The chain employs TRBV2 and TRBJ1-1; 8 bases are shared with TRBD1. Germline CDR1 is SNHLY and CDR2 is FYNNEI. The CDR3 runs 15 residues. With 6 bases clipped from V and 4 bases from J, the junction kept 10 bases outside the gene matches. The CDR3 DNA sequence: TGTGCCAGCAGCCAGACAGGGGCTGTTAGCACTGAAGCTTTCTTT. This sequence encodes CASSQTGAVSTEAFF.

V gene TRBV4-3 combines with J gene TRBJ2-2; 7 bases fit TRBD2. The CDR3 runs to 17 residues. Germline CDR1 and CDR2: LGHNA and YSLEER. With 4 bases clipped from V and 5 bases from J, the junction kept 13 bases outside the gene matches. This CDR3 is CASSRSGPSGSTGELFF. CDR3 bases: TGCGCCAGCAGCCGAAGTGGGCCTAGCGGATCGACCGGGGAGCTGTTTTTT.

The sample holds a few counts of this clone. The chain combines TRBV12-5 with TRBJ1-5; 7 bases align to TRBD1. The trim removed 7 bases at V and 3 bases at J, leaving 9 bases unmatched. CDR1 and CDR2 from the germline V gene are LGHNT and FRNRAP. This CDR3 has 15 amino acids. The CDR3 DNA reads as TGTGCTAGTGCAATGGACAGGTCGGCCAATCAGCCCCAGCATTTT. This gives the protein CASAMDRSANQPQHF.

The chain combines TRBV7-2 with TRBJ2-2; TRBD2 matches at 9 bases. The germline V gene has CDR1 SGHTA and CDR2 FQGNSA. The CDR3 runs 14 residues. V shed 7 bases, J shed 5 bases, and the junction held 5 bases outside the gene matches. The CDR3 protein is CASKLAGQTGELFF. In DNA form, the CDR3 reads TGTGCCAGCAAACTAGCGGGCCAGACCGGGGAGCTGTTTTTT. Full variable domain (remainder filled in from reference TRBV7-2 and TRBJ2-2): GAGVSQSPSNKVTEKGKDVELRCDPISGHTALYWYRQSLGQGLEFLIYFQGNSAPDKSGLPSDRFSAERTGGSVSTLTIQRTQQEDSAVYLCASKLAGQTGELFFGEGSRLTVL.

The rearrangement links TRBV5-4 to TRBJ2-6; perhaps TRBD1 as D (7 bases). CDR3 length: 19 amino acids. The V end was cut by 0 bases, the J end by 0 bases, with 16 bases between. Germline lookup yields CDR1 SGHNT and CDR2 YYREEE (reference sequence). CDR3 residues: CASSLARGDRSSGANVLTF. DNA of the CDR3: TGTGCCAGCAGCTTGGCCAGGGGGGACCGATCCTCTGGGGCCAACGTCCTGACTTTC. The full variable domain, with the rest looked up from reference TRBV5-4 and TRBJ2-6, is ETGVTQSPTHLIKTRGQQVTLRCSSQSGHNTVSWYQQALGQGPQFIFQYYREEENGRGNFPPRFSGLQFPNYSSELNVNALELDDSALYLCASSLARGDRSSGANVLTFGAGSRLTVL.

This sequence joins TRBV5-1 and TRBJ1-1, with a tentative D call TRBD1 (5 bases). The germline V gene encodes CDR1 SGHRS and CDR2 YFSETQ. The CDR3 loop spans 15 amino acids. Trimming removed 0 bases at V and 7 bases at J, with 16 bases between. The CDR3 DNA reads as TGCGCCAGCAGCTTGGCGTTGGGGCCTGAACGTGAAGCTTTCTTT. It is translated as CASSLALGPEREAFF.

The chain's CDR3 is CSVQPGQGNTEAFF. The CDR3 DNA reads as TGCAGCGTTCAACCGGGACAGGGGAACACTGAAGCTTTCTTT. The chain combines TRBV29-1 with TRBJ1-1; 9 positions agree with TRBD1. The CDR3 runs to 14 residues. CDR1 and CDR2 from the germline V gene are SQVTM and ANQGSEA. Unmatched junction bases numbered 5, after V lost 5 bases and J lost 1 base.

The V gene is TRBV5-6, the J gene TRBJ1-6, with unresolved D. The CDR3 contains 15 residues. Germline CDR1 is SGHDT and CDR2 is YYEEEE. Deletions cut 4 bases from V and 8 bases from J, with 16 bases between. CDR3 sequence (DNA): TGTGCCAGCAGCCCGGGTGGCAATGCGTATTCACCCCTCCACTTT. This encodes CASSPGGNAYSPLHF.

This chain links TRBV20-1 with TRBJ2-1; D remains ambiguous. Germline CDR1 and CDR2: DFQATT and SNEGSKA (reference sequence). The length of the CDR3 is 11 residues. The V end was cut by 8 bases, the J end by 6 bases, with 11 bases between. For the CDR3, the DNA is TGCAGTTCCCCCGCCGGCAATGAGCAGTTCTTC. As protein: CSSPAGNEQFF.

V usage is TRBV28 and J usage is TRBJ1-2; TRBD1 matches at 11 bases. Trimming at V came to 5 bases and at J to 4 bases, leaving 6 bases not matched to a gene. Germline V gives CDR1 MDHEN, CDR2 SYDVKM. CDR3 length: 15 amino acids. The CDR3: CASSPGQGVSYGYTF. The CDR3 DNA sequence: TGTGCCAGCAGTCCGGGACAGGGGGTTTCCTATGGCTACACCTTC.